This passage covers 28 T cell receptor beta chains from one sample sequenced in a study of blood T cell repertoires in COVID-19. Assay: immunoSEQ multiplex PCR; the TCRdb copy retains only in-frame clones and omits some. The sample lists around 110,000 clones, approximately 84% occurring once. The sequencing input was peripheral blood. The receptors were gathered from a man in his 70s with active or convalescent COVID-19.

The chain uses TRBV7-2 and TRBJ1-1, with 7 positions matching TRBD1. With 0 bases clipped from V and 8 bases from J, the junction kept 3 bases outside the gene matches. Germline assignment: CDR1 SGHTA and CDR2 FQGNSA. The CDR3 totals 13 residues. The CDR3 is CASSLAPDREAFF. In DNA, the CDR3 is TGTGCCAGCAGCTTAGCGCCGGACAGGGAAGCTTTCTTT. The entire variable domain, with the rest obtained from reference TRBV7-2 and TRBJ1-1, is as follows: GAGVSQSPSNKVTEKGKDVELRCDPISGHTALYWYRQSLGQGLEFLIYFQGNSAPDKSGLPSDRFSAERTGGSVSTLTIQRTQQEDSAVYLCASSLAPDREAFFGQGTRLTVV.

The chain employs TRBV6-1 and TRBJ2-7, with a possible D match to TRBD2 (6 bases). The CDR3 sequence is 15 residues long. With 3 bases removed from V and 3 bases from J, the gap between germline ends came to 15 bases. Germline V lookup: CDR1 MNHNS, CDR2 SASEGT. CDR3 region: CASSDQTRHYYEQYF. CDR3 DNA: TGTGCCAGCAGTGACCAGACTAGGCACTACTACGAGCAGTACTTC.

The CDR3 bases are TGTGCCAGCAGTTCCGACCTAGCGGCGAGCTCTGGGGCCAACGTCCTGACTTTC. Encoded protein: CASSSDLAASSGANVLTF. This chain uses TRBV28 with TRBJ2-6; 7 bases match TRBD2. V gave up 4 bases and J gave up 0 bases; unmatched junction bases: 9. The CDR3 loop spans 18 amino acids. The germline CDR1 and CDR2 sequences are MDHEN and SYDVKM.

The V call is TRBV6-5, the J call TRBJ2-1; 10 bases map to TRBD1. Per germline, CDR1 MNHEY and CDR2 SVGAGI. This CDR3 contains 15 residues. Trimming at V came to 7 bases and at J to 4 bases, leaving 7 bases not matched to a gene. This CDR3 is CASNSGTGVYNEQFF. CDR3 nucleotide sequence: TGTGCCAGCAACTCCGGGACAGGGGTTTACAATGAGCAGTTCTTC.

The V and J genes are TRBV6-5 and TRBJ2-7; maybe TRBD2 (5 bases). The CDR3 runs to 14 residues. Trimming removed 3 bases at V and 4 bases at J, with 13 bases between. Germline CDR1 and CDR2: MNHEY and SVGAGI. The chain's CDR3 is CASSYSGSKYEQYF. The CDR3 DNA reads TGTGCCAGCAGTTATTCGGGGAGTAAATACGAGCAGTACTTC.

The rearrangement joins TRBV6-5 to TRBJ2-3; TRBD2 matches 11 bases. Germline trimming cut 7 bases from V and 4 bases from J; bases unmatched to any gene: 7. There are 15 residues in the CDR3. In germline, CDR1 is MNHEY, CDR2 SVGAGI. DNA for the CDR3: TGTGCCAGCAAACTTAGCGGGGGGGCTGCAGATACGCAGTATTTT. Residues: CASKLSGGAADTQYF.

In this sample, this clone turned up a few times. V usage is TRBV7-6 and J usage is TRBJ2-1; D might be TRBD2 (5 bases). The germline V gene has CDR1 SGHVS and CDR2 FNYEAQ. The CDR3 spans 15 residues. The V end was cut by 2 bases, the J end by 6 bases, with 14 bases between. The CDR3 bases are TGTGCCAGCAGCTTAAGTGGAGGAGTCGGCAATGAGCAGTTCTTC. Amino acids: CASSLSGGVGNEQFF.

For the CDR3, the DNA is TGTGCCAGCAGTTTATATTTGGGGGGGGTCACTGAAGCTTTCTTT. Protein sequence: CASSLYLGGVTEAFF. The V gene is TRBV28, the J gene TRBJ1-1, with D possibly being TRBD1 (5 bases). V lost 1 base to trimming and J lost 4 bases, with 13 bases between them. CDR3 length equals 15 residues. Germline CDR1 is MDHEN and CDR2 is SYDVKM.

This clone appeared once. V gene TRBV11-2 combines with J gene TRBJ2-3; 12 bases map to TRBD1. This CDR3 has 16 residues. Germline CDR1 SGHAT, CDR2 FQNNGV. The junction had 5 bases not matched to a gene; V was cut back by 4 bases and J by 3 bases. The CDR3 nucleotides are TGTGCCAGCAGCTCGGGACAGGGGGCCCTAACAGATACGCAGTATTTT. Amino acid sequence: CASSSGQGALTDTQYF.

The chain is built from TRBV18 and TRBJ1-2; 10 bases are a match to TRBD1. Germline V gene data show CDR1 as KGHSH and CDR2 as LQKENI. This CDR3 spans 16 amino acids. Trimming cost V 4 bases and J 6 bases; bases outside gene matches: 11. The CDR3 DNA sequence: TGTGCCAGCTCACTAGCGTCCGGGACAGGGGTTCATGGCTACACCTTC. The encoded protein is CASSLASGTGVHGYTF.

The chain links TRBV7-8 to TRBJ2-5, with 12 bases matching TRBD2. Trimming cost V 6 bases and J 1 base; bases outside gene matches: 3. The germline V gene encodes CDR1 SGHVS and CDR2 FQNEAQ. The CDR3 totals 15 residues. CDR3 sequence (DNA): TGTGCCAGCAGACGACTAGCGGGGGTCCAAGAGACCCAGTACTTC. Its protein is CASRRLAGVQETQYF.

The V and J genes are TRBV5-5 and TRBJ2-3; TRBD2 might be the D (6 bases). Germline CDR1 and CDR2: SGHKS and YYEKEE (reference sequence). This CDR3 contains 14 residues. V was cut by 5 bases and J by 0 bases, with 10 bases left in between. The CDR3 spells CASRWGRSTDTQYF. The CDR3 nucleotides are TGTGCCAGCAGGTGGGGGAGGAGCACAGATACGCAGTATTTT.

This clone has just one count. The chain has TRBV20-1 and TRBJ2-1; 15 bases map to TRBD2. Germline CDR1 reads DFQATT; CDR2 reads SNEGSKA (reference sequence). Trimming took 3 bases from V and 12 from J; bases not matched to a gene: 18. The CDR3 length is 18 residues. This CDR3 reads CSASGLAGGGRGALGQFF. DNA of the CDR3: TGCAGTGCTAGTGGACTAGCGGGAGGGGGCCGAGGGGCGTTGGGGCAGTTCTTC.

The chain has TRBV5-1 and TRBJ2-7, with D perhaps TRBD1 (6 bases). CDR3 length: 15 amino acids. Per the germline V gene, CDR1 is SGHRS and CDR2 is YFSETQ. Trimming stripped 2 bases from V and 0 bases from J, with 12 bases between. CDR3 sequence reads: CASSFGGQTSYEQYF. The CDR3 DNA reads as TGCGCCAGCAGCTTTGGTGGACAGACCTCCTACGAGCAGTACTTC.

The V call is TRBV9, the J call TRBJ2-5, with 7 bases lining up with TRBD1. The CDR3 length is 15 residues. V was clipped by 0 bases and J by 2 bases; unmatched bases: 4. Germline V lookup: CDR1 SGDLS, CDR2 YYNGEE. The CDR3 region has the DNA TGTGCCAGCAGCGTAGGGACAGGAATACAAGAGACCCAGTACTTC. Translated, it gives CASSVGTGIQETQYF.

J is TRBJ1-3 and V is TRBV11-2; D remains unclear. Trimming left V 5 bases short and J 0 bases short, with 14 bases between. CDR3 size: 16 residues. CDR1 SGHAT and CDR2 FQNNGV come from the germline V gene. The CDR3 is CASSITGRSSGNTIYF. As DNA, the CDR3 is TGTGCCAGCAGCATCACCGGGAGGAGCTCTGGAAACACCATATATTTT.

The chain couples TRBV12-1 to TRBJ2-3; the table's D gene call, TRBD2, was not cross checked with the DNA. TRBV12-1 is a pseudogene. The CDR3 spans 17 residues. The DNA for the CDR3 is TGTGCCAGCAGCTGTTCCCGCCTAGCGGGAGACACAGATACGCAGTATTTT. Residues: CASSCSRLAGDTDTQYF.

V usage is TRBV6-1 and J usage is TRBJ1-3; D not resolved. The CDR3 is 15 residues long. Germline V lookup: CDR1 MNHNS, CDR2 SASEGT. Trimming stripped 1 base from V and 0 bases from J, with 7 bases between. The CDR3 loop is CASSEDSLSGNTIYF. The CDR3, as DNA: TGTGCCAGCAGTGAAGACAGCCTCTCTGGAAACACCATATATTTT.

V is TRBV7-2 and J is TRBJ2-1, with 7 bases aligning to TRBD1. This CDR3 has 15 amino acids. The germline gives CDR1 SGHTA, CDR2 FQGNSA. J was trimmed by 5 bases and V by 2 bases; bases with no gene match: 6. CDR3 protein: CASSLMPTGNNEQFF. The CDR3 nucleotides read TGTGCCAGCAGCTTAATGCCGACAGGGAACAATGAGCAGTTCTTC. Based on the CDR3 plus reference TRBV7-2 and TRBJ2-1, the full variable domain is GAGVSQSPSNKVTEKGKDVELRCDPISGHTALYWYRQSLGQGLEFLIYFQGNSAPDKSGLPSDRFSAERTGGSVSTLTIQRTQQEDSAVYLCASSLMPTGNNEQFFGPGTRLTVL.

The chain links TRBV29-1 to TRBJ2-1, with TRBD1 matching 10 bases. The V gene end was trimmed by 6 bases and the J gene end by 9 bases; junction bases not matched to a gene: 8. The germline V gene has CDR1 SQVTM and CDR2 ANQGSEA. The CDR3 contains 13 residues. CDR3 in amino acids: CSVLWTGGGEQFF. Here the CDR3 DNA reads TGCAGCGTGCTCTGGACAGGGGGAGGTGAGCAGTTCTTC.

The V gene is TRBV6-6, the J gene TRBJ2-1; 11 bases align to TRBD2. CDR1 MNHNY and CDR2 SVGAGI come from the germline V gene (reference sequence). CDR3 length: 14 residues. After removal of 6 bases from V and 6 bases from J, the junction contained 4 bases not matched to a gene. This CDR3 reads CASRGLADVNEQFF. In nucleotides, the CDR3 is TGTGCCAGCAGGGGACTAGCGGATGTCAATGAGCAGTTCTTC.

The V and J genes are TRBV7-6 and TRBJ2-1; 8 bases line up with TRBD2. The CDR3 has 15 residues. Germline trimming cut 5 bases from V and 8 bases from J; bases unmatched to any gene: 11. The V gene's germline CDR1 is SGHVS and CDR2 FNYEAQ. The CDR3 protein is CASSESGLAGDEQFF. The CDR3 DNA reads TGTGCCAGCAGCGAAAGTGGGCTAGCGGGCGATGAGCAGTTCTTC.

The chain carries TRBV28 and TRBJ2-7, with 13 positions matching TRBD2. The CDR3 loop spans 15 amino acids. Germline CDR1 and CDR2: MDHEN and SYDVKM. Trimming at V came to 6 bases and at J to 3 bases, leaving 5 bases not matched to a gene. The CDR3 protein is CASSSGLAGDYEQYF. CDR3 DNA: TGTGCCAGCAGCTCCGGACTAGCGGGAGACTACGAGCAGTACTTC.

The CDR3 protein is CATSRGRVHQPQHF. CDR3 DNA: TGTGCCACCTCAAGGGGCAGGGTGCATCAGCCCCAGCATTTT. V gene TRBV27 combines with J gene TRBJ1-5; D is perhaps TRBD1 (5 bases). Trimming removed 10 bases at V and 5 bases at J, with 18 bases between. Germline CDR1 is MNHEY and CDR2 is SMNVEV (reference sequence). CDR3 size: 14 residues.

Of note for this clone: A much larger clone is a single base away; this may be a read error. The CDR3 region is CASSTGTVGNQPQHF. CDR3 in DNA: TGTGCCAGCAGTACCGGGACAGTGGGCAATCAGCCCCAGCATTTT. The chain couples TRBV28 to TRBJ1-5; 7 positions match TRBD1. The CDR3 contains 15 residues. The ends lost 5 bases at V and 2 bases at J; junction bases unmatched: 6. Germline lookup yields CDR1 MDHEN and CDR2 SYDVKM. The full variable domain, its missing parts supplied by reference TRBV28 and TRBJ1-5, is DVKVTQSSRYLVKRTGEKVFLECVQDMDHENMFWYRQDPGLGLRLIYFSYDVKMKEKGDIPEGYSVSREKKERFSLILESASTNQTSMYLCASSTGTVGNQPQHFGDGTRLSIL.

Comments on this clone: The sample carries other DNA sequences with the same CDR3. DNA of the CDR3: TGCAGCGTTCTAGGACAGACGAACACTGAAGCTTTCTTT. This gives the protein CSVLGQTNTEAFF. This rearrangement joins TRBV29-1 to TRBJ1-1, with a weak D call TRBD1 (6 bases). CDR3 size: 13 residues. Germline V gene data show CDR1 as SQVTM and CDR2 as ANQGSEA. Between the trimmed V and J ends, which lost 5 bases and 1 base, there was a span of 11 bases. The whole variable domain, filled in from reference TRBV29-1 and TRBJ1-1, reads SAVISQKPSRDICQRGTSLTIQCQVDSQVTMMFWYRQQPGQSLTLIATANQGSEATYESGFVIDKFPISRPNLTFSTLTVSNMSPEDSSIYLCSVLGQTNTEAFFGQGTRLTVV.

The chain links TRBV30 to TRBJ1-6; 9 nucleotides match TRBD1. The V gene end was trimmed by 3 bases and the J gene end by 10 bases; junction bases not matched to a gene: 10. Looked up from germline, CDR1 is GTSNPN and CDR2 is SVGIG (reference sequence). The CDR3 runs to 15 residues. CDR3 nucleotide sequence: TGTGCCTGGAGGGCACAGGGGGCAGGGAGGTCACCCCTCCACTTT. Translating gives CAWRAQGAGRSPLHF.

This sequence joins TRBV5-1 and TRBJ2-2; TRBD2 agrees at 9 bases. The CDR3 contains 18 residues. Germline V CDR1 and CDR2: SGHRS, YFSETQ. With 0 bases clipped from V and 3 bases from J, the junction kept 9 bases outside the gene matches. The chain's CDR3 is CASSLVSSSGTYTGELFF. The CDR3 nucleotides are TGCGCCAGCAGCTTGGTCAGTTCTAGCGGGACTTACACCGGGGAGCTGTTTTTT.